One and the same sample provided the 27 T cell receptor beta chains below, sequenced in a study of T cell repertoires in cytomegalovirus infection. From the reads, TCRdb called clonotypes with MiXCR, one entry per CDR3 protein. The sample has over 150,000 distinct CDR3 sequences; about 15% are singletons. The specimen sequenced was CD8+ T cells from PBMCs. These receptors all come from a human donor in good health (CMV status not recorded). Some clones in this sample may be carry-over from other donors' samples.

The chain couples TRBV7-9 to TRBJ2-7, with D perhaps being TRBD1 or TRBD2 (6 bases each). CDR1 is SEHNR, CDR2 FQNEAQ, per germline (reference sequence). V was cut by 5 bases and J by 0 bases, with 11 bases left in between. The CDR3 is 14 amino acids. CDR3 loop: CASSPRDNSYEQYF. The CDR3 DNA sequence: TGTGCCAGCAGCCCGCGGGACAACTCCTACGAGCAGTACTTC.

The genes are TRBV28 and TRBJ1-6; D remains unclear. V was trimmed by 2 bases and J by 14 bases, leaving 7 bases between them. In germline, CDR1 is MDHEN, CDR2 SYDVKM. The CDR3 runs to 11 residues. The CDR3 region is CASSLAASLHF. In DNA, the CDR3 is TGTGCCAGCAGTTTAGCGGCATCCCTCCACTTT.

This clonotype has a handful of counts. This chain joins TRBV7-2 and TRBJ2-1; 7 bases line up with TRBD2. This CDR3 contains 15 residues. Germline CDR1 and CDR2: SGHTA and FQGNSA. The V and J ends lost 2 bases and 3 bases, in that order; junction bases with no gene match: 4. The CDR3 sequence is CASSLRLADYNEQFF. CDR3 DNA: TGTGCCAGCAGCTTACGGCTAGCGGACTACAATGAGCAGTTCTTC.

This clonotype has just a few counts. Here the CDR3 reads CASSQEMAGYYGYTF. CDR3 sequence (DNA): TGTGCCAGCAGCCAAGAAATGGCCGGTTATTATGGCTACACCTTC. This chain links TRBV14 with TRBJ1-2; D ambiguous. Germline V gives CDR1 SGHDN, CDR2 FVKESK. There are 15 residues in the CDR3. Trimming pared 0 bases from V and 5 bases from J, leaving 13 bases between.

The table lists this clonotype with a few counts. The chain joins TRBV15 to TRBJ2-7; 13 bases map to TRBD2. This CDR3 has 18 amino acids. Germline V gene lookup returns CDR1 LNHNV and CDR2 YYDKDF (reference sequence). V was clipped by 5 bases and J by 0 bases; unmatched bases: 10. The CDR3 here is CATSGGLAGALSSYEQYF. Here the CDR3 DNA reads TGTGCCACCAGCGGCGGACTAGCGGGGGCCCTGAGCTCCTACGAGCAGTACTTC.

This clonotype was observed a handful of times. The gene calls are TRBV27 and TRBJ2-3; possibly TRBD2 for D (5 bases). CDR1 MNHEY and CDR2 SMNVEV come from the germline V gene (reference sequence). V lost 1 base, J lost 0 bases, and 5 bases lay in between. There are 14 residues in the CDR3. The CDR3 loop reads CASSLWRSTDTQYF. The CDR3 DNA is TGTGCCAGCAGTTTATGGAGGAGCACAGATACGCAGTATTTT.

This chain's CDR3 is CASSIGREDRQYF. The DNA of the CDR3 is TGTGCCAGTAGTATAGGGCGTGAGGACCGCCAATACTTC. The J gene is TRBJ2-7, the V gene TRBV19, with D hard to call. The ends were cut back, 1 base at V and 13 bases at J, with 17 bases in the middle. Germline-derived CDR1 and CDR2 are LNHDA and SQIVND (reference sequence). This CDR3 contains 13 residues.

This clonotype was picked up a small number of times. CDR3 DNA sequence: TGTGCCAGCAGTTCTCCTTTTGGGGGGCCATCCGGGGGCTACACCTTC. This codes for CASSSPFGGPSGGYTF. The rearrangement joins TRBV28 to TRBJ1-2; a possible D gene is TRBD1 (6 bases). Trimming pared 4 bases from V and 8 bases from J, leaving 23 bases between. This CDR3 region has 16 residues. CDR1 and CDR2 (germline): MDHEN, SYDVKM.

This clonotype occurred a few times. The chain links TRBV20-1 to TRBJ1-1; D may be TRBD1 (5 bases). The CDR3 is made up of 15 amino acids. CDR1 and CDR2 from the germline V gene are DFQATT and SNEGSKA (reference sequence). Trimming removed 0 bases from V and 3 bases from J, with 14 bases in between. CDR3: CSARDYRGVHTEAFF. CDR3 coding DNA: TGCAGTGCTAGAGATTATAGAGGGGTCCACACTGAAGCTTTCTTT.

The V call is TRBV29-1, the J call TRBJ1-2; a weak D match, TRBD1 (6 bases). The ends were cut back, 1 base at V and 4 bases at J, with 7 bases in the middle. The CDR3 runs 12 residues. In germline, CDR1 is SQVTM, CDR2 ANQGSEA. CDR3 region: CSVEGRGYGYTF. CDR3 nucleotide sequence: TGCAGCGTTGAAGGCAGGGGCTATGGCTACACCTTC.

This clonotype was seen a handful of times. The chain links TRBV6-5 to TRBJ2-6; D assignment may be TRBD1 or TRBD2 (5 bases each). CDR3 size: 15 residues. The V end was cut by 5 bases, the J end by 2 bases, with 10 bases between. Germline V gene data show CDR1 as MNHEY and CDR2 as SVGAGI. The CDR3 protein is CASSEGLPGANVLTF. Written as DNA, the CDR3 is TGTGCCAGCAGTGAGGGGCTCCCTGGGGCCAACGTCCTGACTTTC.

The chain couples TRBV5-4 to TRBJ2-1, with 9 bases identical to TRBD1. Germline trimming cut 4 bases from V and 8 bases from J; bases unmatched to any gene: 7. The CDR3 contains 14 residues. Looked up from germline, CDR1 is SGHNT and CDR2 is YYREEE (reference sequence). The CDR3 DNA reads TGTGCCAGCAGCCCCCGACAGGGGGGCGATGAGCAGTTCTTC. Encoded protein: CASSPRQGGDEQFF.

The CDR3 DNA is TGTGCCAGCAGCCATAATAGCGGGGAATACACCGGGGAGCTGTTTTTT. Its translation is CASSHNSGEYTGELFF. The chain uses TRBV7-7 and TRBJ2-2, with 8 bases matching TRBD2. The V gene end was trimmed by 5 bases and the J gene end by 3 bases; junction bases not matched to a gene: 8. CDR1 is SSHAT and CDR2 is FNYEAQ in the germline V gene (reference sequence). This CDR3 contains 16 residues.

This clonotype was seen repeatedly, ten times or more. J is TRBJ1-1 and V is TRBV7-8; a weak D match, TRBD1 (6 bases). The V end lost 1 base, the J end lost 0 bases, and 9 bases lay between the germline ends. CDR1 and CDR2 from the germline V gene are SGHVS and FQNEAQ. The length of the CDR3 is 15 residues. The DNA of the CDR3 is TGTGCCAGCAGCTTAGGGGCAGGGGTGAACACTGAAGCTTTCTTT. Protein sequence: CASSLGAGVNTEAFF.

This clonotype was counted between two and nine times. The chain has TRBV7-8 and TRBJ2-3; TRBD2 might be the D (6 bases). V lost 0 bases, J lost 2 bases, and 12 bases lay in between. The CDR3 length is 16 residues. Germline V gene lookup returns CDR1 SGHVS and CDR2 FQNEAQ. The CDR3 DNA is TGTGCCAGCAGCTTAGCGGGGGGAATCTTCACAGATACGCAGTATTTT. Residues: CASSLAGGIFTDTQYF.

This clonotype occurred a few times. The chain employs TRBV12-3 or TRBV12-4 and TRBJ2-5, with 12 bases aligning to TRBD2. The CDR3 has 18 amino acids. The V and J ends lost 6 bases and 4 bases, in that order; junction bases with no gene match: 15. The CDR3 DNA sequence: TGTGCCAGCAGGACCGAGACTAGCGGGGGTCCTTTATCAGAGACCCAGTACTTC. Translating gives CASRTETSGGPLSETQYF.

This clonotype was found many times. The V call is TRBV7-6, the J call TRBJ2-1; unclear D gene. CDR1 SGHVS and CDR2 FNYEAQ come from the germline V gene. The CDR3 is 15 residues long. The germline V and J ends were trimmed by 2 bases and 0 bases, with 8 bases remaining between them. The CDR3 protein is CASSLRVDSYNEQFF. CDR3 DNA: TGTGCCAGCAGCTTAAGGGTGGACTCCTACAATGAGCAGTTCTTC.

The chain has TRBV12-3 or TRBV12-4 and TRBJ2-6, with D unresolved. The V gene lost 6 bases and the J gene lost 2 bases, with 17 bases spanning the gap. CDR3 length: 17 amino acids. The CDR3 region is CASSSAFGEAGANVLTF. In nucleotides, the CDR3 is TGTGCCAGCAGCTCCGCTTTTGGGGAAGCTGGGGCCAACGTCCTGACTTTC.

With regard to this clonotype: This could be a read error, since a much larger clone is one nucleotide away. The V and J genes are TRBV6-6 and TRBJ2-7; D gene ambiguous. Germline assignment: CDR1 MNHNY and CDR2 SVGAGI (reference sequence). The CDR3 has 11 residues. Trimming pared 7 bases from V and 0 bases from J, leaving 4 bases between. The CDR3 loop reads CASTDSYEQYF. Written as DNA, the CDR3 is TGTGCCAGCACCGACTCCTACGAGCAGTACTTC.

V and J are TRBV7-9 and TRBJ1-2; D is undetermined. Deletions cut 1 base from V and 6 bases from J, with 6 bases between. Germline loops: CDR1 SEHNR, CDR2 FQNEAQ (reference sequence). The CDR3 consists of 12 residues. The CDR3: CASSLVRNGYTF. As DNA, the CDR3 is TGTGCCAGCAGCTTAGTTAGGAATGGCTACACCTTC.

This clonotype was recorded a few times. J is TRBJ2-7 and V is TRBV2, with D possibly matching TRBD1 (6 bases). In germline, CDR1 is SNHLY, CDR2 FYNNEI. Trimming cost V 2 bases and J 0 bases, with 11 bases left between them. The CDR3 is 15 residues long. The CDR3 reads CASSETTGNSYEQYF. CDR3 DNA: TGTGCCAGCAGTGAAACCACAGGGAACTCCTACGAGCAGTACTTC.

The chain recombines TRBV5-6 with TRBJ1-1; D gene unclear. There are 14 residues in the CDR3. With 0 bases removed from V and 3 bases from J, the gap between germline ends came to 9 bases. CDR1 SGHDT and CDR2 YYEEEE come from the germline V gene. The CDR3 bases are TGTGCCAGCAGCTTGGGTGGACTGCACACTGAAGCTTTCTTT. Its translation is CASSLGGLHTEAFF.

This clonotype was observed a handful of times. The chain has TRBV11-2 and TRBJ2-5; D not resolved. Deletions cut 5 bases from V and 5 bases from J, with 9 bases between. Germline assignment: CDR1 SGHAT and CDR2 FQNNGV. This CDR3 has 12 residues. CDR3 protein: CASSVTPETQYF. The DNA of the CDR3 is TGTGCCAGCAGCGTCACCCCCGAGACCCAGTACTTC.

This clonotype was seen more than once but under ten times. This chain uses TRBV7-9 with TRBJ2-7, with 8 positions matching TRBD1. Trimming took 4 bases from V and 3 from J; bases not matched to a gene: 8. CDR3 length: 15 residues. Germline V gene sequence: CDR1 SEHNR, CDR2 FQNEAQ (reference sequence). The CDR3 region is CASSSGQDTIYEQYF. In DNA form, the CDR3 reads TGTGCCAGCAGCTCGGGACAGGATACCATCTACGAGCAGTACTTC.

This clonotype was found a few times. J is TRBJ2-3 and V is TRBV4-3; no reliable D call. V lost 4 bases to trimming and J lost 9 bases, with 11 bases between them. CDR1 is LGHNA and CDR2 is YSLEER in the germline V gene. CDR3 length: 12 residues. CDR3 protein: CASSPPDGTQYF. Here the CDR3 DNA reads TGCGCCAGCAGCCCCCCTGACGGAACGCAGTATTTT.

V usage is TRBV7-8 and J usage is TRBJ2-7; 8 positions match TRBD1. The germline V gene has CDR1 SGHVS and CDR2 FQNEAQ. CDR3 length equals 14 residues. After removal of 5 bases from V and 1 base from J, the junction contained 4 bases not matched to a gene. CDR3 loop: CASSGRDRSYEQYF. Here the CDR3 DNA reads TGTGCCAGCAGCGGGCGGGACAGGTCCTACGAGCAGTACTTC.

This clonotype was counted only a few times. The rearrangement uses TRBV7-2 and TRBJ2-7, with 10 bases lining up with TRBD1. The CDR3 extends over 15 amino acids. V lost 7 bases and J lost 3; bases outside the gene matches: 9. CDR1 is SGHTA and CDR2 is FQGNSA in the germline V gene. The CDR3 coding sequence is TGTGCCAGCAAGCTAGGACAGGGGGATGTCTACGAGCAGTACTTC. Its translation is CASKLGQGDVYEQYF.